This TCR beta chain was recorded in a study of cytotoxic CD8 clonotypes in ibrutinib-treated CLL. Clones were read by immunoSEQ multiplex PCR, and TCRdb kept only the in-frame ones, dropping some. The profile shows around 150,000 clones, 81% of them singletons. V shed 5 bases and J 5 bases; nucleotides not matched to a gene: 8. The CDR3 is made up of 16 amino acids. From germline, CDR1 is SGHVS and CDR2 FNYEAQ. Sequenced material: PBMCs, taken after 12 months of ibrutinib treatment. The gene calls are TRBV7-6 and TRBJ2-3, with TRBD2 matching 12 bases. This sequence originates from a human donor with chronic lymphocytic leukemia. The CDR3 coding sequence is TGTGCCAGCAGCGCTCGACTAGCGGGGGCCCGAGATACGCAGTATTTT. This encodes CASSARLAGARDTQYF.